Shown below are 10 T cell receptor beta chains from a single sample sequenced in a study of OX40 agonist ivuxolimab in advanced cancers. Assay used: immunoSEQ multiplex PCR; TCRdb lists only in-frame clones, some missing. The sample has about 33,000 clones, approximately 84% seen once. Sequenced here: CD4+ or CD8+ T cells sorted from blood, sampled in a trial of the OX40 agonist ivuxolimab. All receptors derive from an adult with an advanced solid tumor such as melanoma, head and neck, liver or kidney cancer.

This chain joins TRBV10-2 and TRBJ2-7, with 11 bases aligning to TRBD2. CDR1 and CDR2 from the germline V gene are WSHSY and SAAADI. CDR3 length: 15 residues. V lost 4 bases, J lost 0 bases, and 2 bases stayed unmatched. For the CDR3, the DNA is TGCGCCAGCAGTGTTGGACTAGCGGGCTCCTACGAGCAGTACTTC. It translates to CASSVGLAGSYEQYF.

The chain uses TRBV9 and TRBJ2-5, with D possibly matching TRBD1 (7 bases). Germline CDR1 and CDR2: SGDLS and YYNGEE. The CDR3 extends over 16 amino acids. V lost 3 bases, J lost 4 bases, and 19 bases lay in between. CDR3 loop: CASSDPNQGGRETQYF. The CDR3 DNA is TGTGCCAGCAGCGACCCTAATCAGGGGGGTCGAGAGACCCAGTACTTC.

The chain joins TRBV11-2 to TRBJ2-2, with D unclear. This CDR3 has 11 amino acids. V shed 2 bases and J shed 8 bases, with 3 bases lying between them. Germline values: CDR1 SGHAT, CDR2 FQNNGV. Written as DNA, the CDR3 is TGTGCCAGCAGCTTAACTGGGGAGCTGTTTTTT. Translated, it gives CASSLTGELFF. The variable domain in full, with the rest retrieved from reference TRBV11-2 and TRBJ2-2, is EAGVAQSPRYKIIEKRQSVAFWCNPISGHATLYWYQQILGQGPKLLIQFQNNGVVDDSQLPKDRFSAERLKGVDSTLKIQPAKLEDSAVYLCASSLTGELFFGEGSRLTVL.

The rearrangement joins TRBV28 to TRBJ1-5; 7 bases line up with TRBD1. With V trimmed by 2 bases and J by 5 bases, 6 bases remained unmatched. The germline V gene has CDR1 MDHEN and CDR2 SYDVKM. The CDR3 is 15 residues long. As DNA, the CDR3 is TGTGCCAGCAGTTTAAGCGGCAGGGGGGATCAGCCCCAGCATTTT. This codes for CASSLSGRGDQPQHF.

The chain carries TRBV5-1 and TRBJ2-7, with D possibly TRBD1 on 7 matching bases. The CDR3 runs to 13 residues. Trimming pared 3 bases from V and 6 bases from J, leaving 13 bases between. From germline, CDR1 is SGHRS and CDR2 YFSETQ. CDR3 protein: CASSWRGPGEQYF. The CDR3 DNA sequence: TGCGCCAGCAGCTGGAGGGGGCCAGGCGAGCAGTACTTC.

This rearrangement joins TRBV6-9 to TRBJ2-7, with D unresolved. V dropped 4 bases and J dropped 3 bases, with 13 bases sitting between them. The CDR3 totals 14 residues. Germline CDR1 reads MNHGY; CDR2 reads SVAAGI. CDR3 bases: TGTGCCAGCAGTTTTGGCAGAACGAACTACGAGCAGTACTTC. Its translation is CASSFGRTNYEQYF.

The chain couples TRBV9 to TRBJ2-7; 8 nucleotides align to TRBD1. Germline lookup yields CDR1 SGDLS and CDR2 YYNGEE. V dropped 0 bases and J dropped 3; count of bases not matched to a gene: 5. There are 15 residues in the CDR3. The CDR3 region is CASSVEDRASYEQYF. CDR3 in DNA: TGTGCCAGCAGCGTAGAGGACAGGGCCAGCTACGAGCAGTACTTC.

This clone appeared a single time. The chain employs TRBV7-9 and TRBJ2-3; 7 nucleotides align to TRBD2. V trimming: 2 bases; J trimming: 0 bases; junction bases outside the gene matches: 2. The CDR3 consists of 15 residues. Germline CDR1 is SEHNR and CDR2 is FQNEAQ (reference sequence). This CDR3 reads CASSLTGGSTDTQYF. The CDR3 bases are TGTGCCAGCAGCTTAACGGGGGGAAGCACAGATACGCAGTATTTT.

This clone is termed medium-sized. This sample also contains other DNA sequences that code for the same CDR3. V gene TRBV7-2 combines with J gene TRBJ2-3, with D maybe TRBD2 (6 bases). The CDR3 is 14 residues long. Deletions cut 3 bases from V and 3 bases from J, with 10 bases between. Germline V CDR1 and CDR2: SGHTA, FQGNSA. The CDR3 sequence is CASSFGGGTDTQYF. For the CDR3, the DNA is TGTGCCAGCAGCTTTGGGGGAGGAACAGATACGCAGTATTTT. The variable domain in full, with the rest retrieved from reference TRBV7-2 and TRBJ2-3, is GAGVSQSPSNKVTEKGKDVELRCDPISGHTALYWYRQSLGQGLEFLIYFQGNSAPDKSGLPSDRFSAERTGGSVSTLTIQRTQQEDSAVYLCASSFGGGTDTQYFGPGTRLTVL.

The DNA of the CDR3 is TGTGCCAGCAGCTCCTCCAGGGGGCCGGTTAGCAATCAGCCCCAGCATTTT. Protein product: CASSSSRGPVSNQPQHF. The chain is built from TRBV7-8 and TRBJ1-5; 8 nucleotides match TRBD1. V lost 4 bases, J lost 0 bases, and 8 bases stayed unmatched. The CDR3 runs 17 residues. The germline gives CDR1 SGHVS, CDR2 FQNEAQ. The variable domain in full, with the rest retrieved from reference TRBV7-8 and TRBJ1-5, is GAGVSQSPRYKVAKRGQDVALRCDPISGHVSLFWYQQALGQGPEFLTYFQNEAQLDKSGLPSDRFFAERPEGSVSTLKIQRTQQEDSAVYLCASSSSRGPVSNQPQHFGDGTRLSIL.